This T cell receptor beta chain was recorded in a study of cytomegalovirus exposure and HLA in healthy donors. V gave up 2 bases and J gave up 3 bases, with 26 bases separating them. Germline V gene data show CDR1 as SGHRS and CDR2 as YFSETQ. This CDR3 is 19 amino acids long. A word on this clone: The antigen is undetermined.

The PCR was carried out with 60 Vbeta primers and 13 Jbeta primers. Clones were read by immunoSEQ multiplex PCR, and TCRdb kept only the in-frame ones, dropping some. Of 150,000 to 200,000 clones listed, around 81% are singletons. General study results and limits: Analyses of presence/absence relied on an assumption of roughly uniform sequencing depth across donors.

V and J are TRBV5-1 and TRBJ1-1, with a possible D match to TRBD1 (6 bases). The TCR comes from a woman aged 40 to 50 in good health and CMV-seronegative. The sequencing sample was made of PBMCs. CDR3 nucleotide sequence: TGCGCCAGCAGCTTTTCCTTTAGGACAGATGACCCGAGGGACACTGAAGCTTTCTTT. This encodes CASSFSFRTDDPRDTEAFF.